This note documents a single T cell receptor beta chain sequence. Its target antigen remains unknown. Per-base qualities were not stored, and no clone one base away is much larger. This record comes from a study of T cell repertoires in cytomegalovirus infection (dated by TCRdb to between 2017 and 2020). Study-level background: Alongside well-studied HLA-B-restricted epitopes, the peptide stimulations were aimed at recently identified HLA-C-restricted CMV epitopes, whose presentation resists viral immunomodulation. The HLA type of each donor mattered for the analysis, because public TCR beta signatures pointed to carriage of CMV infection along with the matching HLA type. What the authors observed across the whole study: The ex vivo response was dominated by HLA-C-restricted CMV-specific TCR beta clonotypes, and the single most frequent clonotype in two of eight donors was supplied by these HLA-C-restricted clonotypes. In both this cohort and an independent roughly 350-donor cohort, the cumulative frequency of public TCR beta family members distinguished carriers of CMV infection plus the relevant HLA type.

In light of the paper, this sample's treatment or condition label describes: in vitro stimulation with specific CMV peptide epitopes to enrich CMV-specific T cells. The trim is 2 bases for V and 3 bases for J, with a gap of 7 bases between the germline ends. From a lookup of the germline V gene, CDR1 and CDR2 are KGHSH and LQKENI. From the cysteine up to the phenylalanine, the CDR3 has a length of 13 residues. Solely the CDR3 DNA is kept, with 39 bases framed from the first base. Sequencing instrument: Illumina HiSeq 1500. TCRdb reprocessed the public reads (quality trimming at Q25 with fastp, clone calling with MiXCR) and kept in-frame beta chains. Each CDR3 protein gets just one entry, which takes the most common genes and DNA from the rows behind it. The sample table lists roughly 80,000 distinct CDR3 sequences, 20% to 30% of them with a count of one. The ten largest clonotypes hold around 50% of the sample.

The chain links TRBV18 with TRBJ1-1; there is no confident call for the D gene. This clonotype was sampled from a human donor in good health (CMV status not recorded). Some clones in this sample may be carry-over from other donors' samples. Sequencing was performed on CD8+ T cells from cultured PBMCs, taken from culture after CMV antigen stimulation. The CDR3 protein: CASSPGDYTEAFF. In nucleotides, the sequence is TGTGCCAGCTCACCAGGTGATTACACTGAAGCTTTCTTT.